These T cell receptor beta chains were read from a single sample in a study of blood T cell repertoires in COVID-19. Method: immunoSEQ multiplex PCR; TCRdb's copy keeps in-frame clones and lacks some. Altogether roughly 200,000 clones are present, approximately 85% being singletons, with the ten largest covering about a tenth. What was sequenced was peripheral blood. The source of these receptors is a human donor with active or convalescent COVID-19. The donor label of this sample is uncertain. The CDR3 runs from the conserved cysteine through the conserved F or W. A D gene is named only where the DNA matches it firmly. Size tells how often a clone was seen (once, few, many) or the class of an expanded clone, and some rows leave it out.

CASSTSGGAREQFF,TGTGCCAGCAGTACGAGCGGGGGGGCAAGGGAGCAGTTCTTC,.,TRBJ2-1,TRBV6-5,TRBD2,14
CASSLRGPGGYTF,TGTGCCAGCAGTTTAAGAGGCCCAGGGGGCTACACCTTC,.,TRBJ1-2,TRBV12-3/TRBV12-4,.,13
CASRPGQGAGEQYF,TGTGCCAGCCGACCGGGACAGGGGGCGGGTGAGCAGTACTTC,.,TRBJ2-7,TRBV28,TRBD1,14
CAWYRGIHFMRYTF,TGTGCCTGGTACAGGGGGATTCACTTTATGCGATACACCTTC,.,TRBJ1-2,TRBV30,TRBD1,14
CASSGNGGGSYNEQFF,TGTGCCAGCAGTGGGAATGGCGGGGGATCCTACAATGAGCAGTTCTTC,.,TRBJ2-1,TRBV6-4,TRBD2,16
CASSLGQEVLYEQYF,TGTGCCAGCAGCTTAGGACAGGAAGTCCTCTACGAGCAGTACTTC,.,TRBJ2-7,TRBV7-9,.,15
CASQTPKREGHHEQFF,TGTGCCAGCCAAACACCAAAGCGGGAGGGCCACCATGAGCAGTTCTTC,.,TRBJ2-1,TRBV2,TRBD2,16
CASSLGGLRTDTQYF,TGCGCCAGCAGCTTGGGGGGACTTCGCACAGATACGCAGTATTTT,.,TRBJ2-3,TRBV5-1,.,15
CASSVKSPGFSGNTIYF,TGTGCCAGCAGCGTAAAGAGCCCCGGGTTCTCTGGAAACACCATATATTTT,.,TRBJ1-3,TRBV9,.,17
CASSHLDRGRGTDTQYF,TGTGCCAGCAGTCATCTGGACAGGGGGCGAGGGACAGATACGCAGTATTTT,.,TRBJ2-3,TRBV27,TRBD1,17
CASSRDRGGGALHF,TGTGCCAGCAGCCGAGACAGGGGAGGGGGGGCCCTCCACTTT,many,TRBJ1-6,TRBV2,TRBD1,14
CAWTQDRGPGGYTF,TGTGCCTGGACGCAAGACAGGGGGCCGGGGGGCTACACCTTC,once,TRBJ1-2,TRBV30,TRBD1,14
CATSDLTGDYNEQFF,TGTGCCACCAGTGATTTGACAGGGGACTACAATGAGCAGTTCTTC,.,TRBJ2-1,TRBV24-1,TRBD1,15
CSARKGDGYTF,TGCAGTGCTAGGAAGGGGGATGGCTACACCTTC,.,TRBJ1-2,TRBV20-1,.,11
CASSTPGQGVGGELFF,TGTGCCAGCAGTACGCCGGGACAGGGTGTCGGCGGGGAGCTGTTTTTT,.,TRBJ2-2,TRBV27,TRBD1,16
CASSVNPDRGAVSYNSPLHF,TGTGCCAGCAGCGTTAACCCGGACAGGGGCGCCGTTTCCTATAATTCACCCCTCCACTTT,few,TRBJ1-6,TRBV6-2/TRBV6-3,TRBD1,20
CATSDKREVTDTQYF,TGTGCCACCAGTGATAAGCGGGAGGTAACAGATACGCAGTATTTT,.,TRBJ2-3,TRBV24-1,TRBD2,15
CASSRDRGVPYGYTF,TGTGCCAGCTCACGGGACAGGGGAGTTCCCTATGGCTACACCTTC,.,TRBJ1-2,TRBV18,TRBD1,15
CASSEGGRGEQYF,TGCGCCAGCAGTGAAGGTGGGAGGGGCGAGCAGTACTTC,.,TRBJ2-7,TRBV10-2,TRBD2,13
CASRNRQGGRANEQFF,TGTGCCAGTAGAAATCGACAGGGCGGTCGGGCCAATGAGCAGTTCTTC,.,TRBJ2-1,TRBV19,TRBD1,16
CASSSPPSGNPYEQYF,TGCGCCAGCAGCTCACCACCTAGCGGGAACCCCTACGAGCAGTACTTC,.,TRBJ2-7,TRBV5-1,TRBD2,16
CASSPDRGNEQFF,TGTGCCAGCAGCCCGGACAGGGGCAATGAGCAGTTCTTC,.,TRBJ2-1,TRBV5-6,TRBD1,13
CASSHLATGGLETQYF,TGTGCCAGCAGCCATCTCGCGACAGGGGGCTTAGAGACCCAGTACTTC,.,TRBJ2-5,TRBV3-1/TRBV3-2,TRBD1,16
CASTPRPSAANEQFF,TGTGCCAGCACTCCCCGTCCTTCCGCGGCCAATGAGCAGTTCTTC,.,TRBJ2-1,TRBV9,.,15
CASSANAGVYGYTF,TGTGCCAGCAGCGCCAACGCAGGGGTCTATGGCTACACCTTC,.,TRBJ1-2,TRBV7-2,.,14
CASSFGGEGEAFF,TGCGCCAGCAGCTTTGGGGGGGAAGGTGAAGCTTTCTTT,.,TRBJ1-1,TRBV5-1,.,13
CASSQAGMGRTEAFF,TGCGCCAGCAGCCAAGCAGGGATGGGGCGGACTGAAGCTTTCTTT,.,TRBJ1-1,TRBV4-3,.,15
CASSSKLAGGVIHEQFF,TGTGCCAGCTCATCCAAACTAGCGGGAGGGGTCATCCATGAGCAGTTCTTC,.,TRBJ2-1,TRBV18,TRBD2,17
CASRLGTSGGIETQYF,TGTGCCAGTAGACTCGGGACTAGCGGGGGAATAGAGACCCAGTACTTC,once,TRBJ2-5,TRBV19,TRBD2,16
CASSFSGSLEGEGFF,TGTGCCAGCTCATTTAGCGGGAGCTTAGAAGGGGAGGGGTTCTTC,few,TRBJ2-1,TRBV2,TRBD2,15
CASSPTAVQETQYF,TGTGCCAGCAGTCCCACCGCAGTTCAAGAGACCCAGTACTTC,.,TRBJ2-5,TRBV6-5,.,14
CASGYRTPKREGSYEQYF,TGTGCCAGCGGCTATAGGACACCGAAGCGGGAGGGGTCCTACGAGCAGTACTTC,.,TRBJ2-7,TRBV11-3,TRBD2,18
CASSGRQIEAFF,TGTGCCAGTAGTGGGCGACAGATTGAAGCTTTCTTT,.,TRBJ1-1,TRBV19,.,12
CASSLESTRTDTQYF,TGTGCCAGCAGCTTGGAGTCTACCCGGACAGATACGCAGTATTTT,.,TRBJ2-3,TRBV5-4,.,15
CASSWGLRGTSYEQYF,TGTGCCAGCAGCTGGGGGCTGCGGGGGACCTCCTACGAGCAGTACTTC,.,TRBJ2-7,TRBV7-9,.,16
CASSSRDRVHGVQETQYF,TGTGCCAGCAGCTCCCGGGACAGGGTTCATGGTGTTCAGGAGACCCAGTACTTC,.,TRBJ2-5,TRBV11-2,TRBD1,18
CASSYRGRSPTGLPQNEQFF,TGTGCCAGTAGTTACAGGGGGCGCTCTCCGACTGGGCTGCCGCAAAATGAGCAGTTCTTC,.,TRBJ2-1,TRBV19,TRBD1,20
CASIFAAGRGNTIYF,TGTGCCAGCATTTTCGCGGCGGGACGCGGAAACACCATATATTTT,.,TRBJ1-3,TRBV6-5,.,15
CASSPRQGWNSPLHF,TGCGCCAGCAGCCCCCGACAGGGGTGGAATTCACCCCTCCACTTT,.,TRBJ1-6,TRBV4-1,TRBD1,15
CAISSGLVSYEQYF,TGTGCCATCAGCTCCGGACTCGTCTCCTACGAGCAGTACTTC,.,TRBJ2-7,TRBV10-3,.,14
CASSTARGKETQYF,TGTGCCAGCAGTACCGCGCGAGGGAAAGAGACCCAGTACTTC,.,TRBJ2-5,TRBV28,.,14
CASSQTGSWGGNEQFF,TGTGCCAGCAGCCAAACGGGGTCCTGGGGGGGAAATGAGCAGTTCTTC,.,TRBJ2-1,TRBV4-2,TRBD2,16
CATSSPPGGSRYSEKLFF,TGTGCCACCAGCAGTCCCCCGGGAGGGAGTAGGTATAGTGAAAAACTGTTTTTT,once,TRBJ1-4,TRBV15,.,18
CASSIPRGLNQPQHF,TGTGCCAGCAGCATACCTAGGGGCCTCAATCAGCCCCAGCATTTT,few,TRBJ1-5,TRBV11-3,.,15
CASSEPTGGSYEQYF,TGTGCCAGCAGTGAGCCCACAGGGGGCTCCTACGAGCAGTACTTC,.,TRBJ2-7,TRBV6-1,TRBD1,15
CASTLLVTSGGSDTQYF,TGTGCCAGCACCTTGCTTGTTACTAGCGGGGGCTCAGATACGCAGTATTTT,.,TRBJ2-3,TRBV5-5,TRBD2,17
CASSTLGLAGPPETQYF,TGTGCCAGCAGCACCCTGGGACTAGCGGGACCCCCGGAGACCCAGTACTTC,.,TRBJ2-5,TRBV21-1,.,17
CASSPTGTGEAHTQYF,TGTGCCAGCAGCCCGACCGGGACAGGGGAGGCACATACGCAGTATTTT,.,TRBJ2-3,TRBV21-1,.,16
CASSERGQGISGANVLTF,TGTGCCAGCAGTGAAAGGGGACAGGGGATCTCTGGGGCCAACGTCCTGACTTTC,.,TRBJ2-6,TRBV25-1,TRBD1,18